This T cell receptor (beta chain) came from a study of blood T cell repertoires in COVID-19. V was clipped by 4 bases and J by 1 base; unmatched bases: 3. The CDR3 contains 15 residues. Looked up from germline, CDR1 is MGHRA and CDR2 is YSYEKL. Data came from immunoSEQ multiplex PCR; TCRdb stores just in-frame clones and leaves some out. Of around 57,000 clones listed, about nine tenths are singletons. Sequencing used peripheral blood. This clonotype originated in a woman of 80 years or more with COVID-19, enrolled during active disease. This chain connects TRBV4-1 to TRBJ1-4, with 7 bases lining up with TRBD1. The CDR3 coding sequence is TGCGCCAGCAGCCTACAGGGGATAACTAATGAAAAACTGTTTTTT. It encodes CASSLQGITNEKLFF.